One sample yielded the 25 T cell receptor beta chains listed below, sequenced in a study of blood T cell repertoires in COVID-19 (TCRdb year 2020). Library preparation was by the immunoSEQ multiplex PCR assay. The table was pulled from immuneACCESS by TCRdb, which kept in-frame rearrangements only. Such tables lose some clones; where checked, under half of the loss comes from unresolved V genes, and the rest has no known cause. The sample data list hundreds of thousands of clones, and around 84% of these were observed just once. The ten largest clones add up to 11% of the sample. The sample consisted of peripheral blood. The receptors here all came from a man aged 45-65 years with COVID-19, enrolled during active disease.

The chain couples TRBV11-3 to TRBJ2-5, with a weak D call TRBD1 (6 bases). Germline CDR1 SGHNT, CDR2 YENEEA. V gave up 1 base and J gave up 3 bases, with 6 bases separating them. The CDR3 loop spans 13 amino acids. The CDR3 nucleotides read TGTGCCAGCAGCTTAGGACAGGAAGAGACCCAGTACTTC. As protein: CASSLGQEETQYF. Filled out from reference TRBV11-3 and TRBJ2-5, the complete variable domain reads EAGVVQSPRYKIIEKKQPVAFWCNPISGHNTLYWYLQNLGQGPELLIRYENEEAVDDSQLPKDRFSAERLKGVDSTLKIQPAELGDSAVYLCASSLGQEETQYFGPGTRLLVL.

The chain has TRBV19 and TRBJ2-2; 7 nucleotides match TRBD1. Germline V gene sequence: CDR1 LNHDA, CDR2 SQIVND (reference sequence). V shed 8 bases and J 9 bases; nucleotides not matched to a gene: 15. The CDR3 length is 15 residues. Written as DNA, the CDR3 is TGTGCCAGTCAATCAATAGACAGGGTGCCCAGGGAGCTGTTTTTT. Translating gives CASQSIDRVPRELFF.

This chain links TRBV2 with TRBJ1-2; no clear D gene. Trimming stripped 8 bases from V and 2 bases from J, with 9 bases between. The germline CDR1 and CDR2 sequences are SNHLY and FYNNEI. This CDR3 is 12 amino acids long. CDR3 in DNA: TGTGCCAGCCGGCCGGGAAACTATGGCTACACCTTC. Protein sequence: CASRPGNYGYTF.

The rearrangement links TRBV7-9 to TRBJ2-3, with 9 bases that match TRBD1. CDR1 SEHNR and CDR2 FQNEAQ come from the germline V gene (reference sequence). V shed 5 bases, J shed 2 bases, and the junction held 5 bases outside the gene matches. The CDR3 runs to 15 residues. CDR3 sequence (DNA): TGTGCCAGCAGCGAGGGGACAGGGAACACAGATACGCAGTATTTT. It encodes CASSEGTGNTDTQYF.

Only one count was recorded for this clone. The gene calls are TRBV5-1 and TRBJ2-1; 10 positions match TRBD1. The V and J ends lost 4 bases and 6 bases, in that order; junction bases with no gene match: 13. The germline gives CDR1 SGHRS, CDR2 YFSETQ. This CDR3 comprises 17 residues. The CDR3 protein is CASSPDPPGQGINEQFF. The CDR3 nucleotides read TGCGCCAGCAGCCCTGATCCCCCGGGACAGGGGATCAATGAGCAGTTCTTC.

This CDR3 reads CASSQIRTGLAYEQYF. The CDR3 DNA is TGCGCCAGCAGCCAAATACGGACAGGGCTAGCCTACGAGCAGTACTTC. The chain is built from TRBV4-1 and TRBJ2-7, with 8 bases fitting TRBD1. The CDR3 runs to 16 residues. The germline V gene encodes CDR1 MGHRA and CDR2 YSYEKL. Trimming took 2 bases from V and 2 from J; bases not matched to a gene: 8.

The V call is TRBV4-1, the J call TRBJ1-2, with D maybe TRBD1 (6 bases). This CDR3 is 16 amino acids long. V lost 1 base and J 0 bases, leaving 12 bases between the germline ends. Germline assignment: CDR1 MGHRA and CDR2 YSYEKL. CDR3 sequence (DNA): TGCGCCAGCAGCCAAGTCCGAGGGGGGGCTAACTATGGCTACACCTTC. It yields the protein CASSQVRGGANYGYTF.

This clone has a handful of counts. The CDR3: CASSRGLAEPTDTQYF. The CDR3 DNA is TGTGCCAGCAGCAGAGGACTAGCGGAGCCAACAGATACGCAGTATTTT. The chain couples TRBV7-9 to TRBJ2-3; 10 bases map to TRBD2. The V gene end was trimmed by 5 bases and the J gene end by 3 bases; junction bases not matched to a gene: 8. CDR3 size: 16 residues. Germline V gives CDR1 SEHNR, CDR2 FQNEAQ (reference sequence).

This rearrangement joins TRBV5-5 to TRBJ1-3; a possible D gene is TRBD1 (5 bases). With 4 bases removed from V and 10 bases from J, the gap between germline ends came to 21 bases. Germline values: CDR1 SGHKS, CDR2 YYEKEE (reference sequence). This CDR3 is 15 amino acids long. In DNA, the CDR3 is TGTGCCAGCAGCCCCCTGACCGGGACTAGGGGTACCATATATTTT. This encodes CASSPLTGTRGTIYF.

About this clone: Additional DNA sequences in this sample encode the identical CDR3. In nucleotides, the CDR3 is TGCGCCAGCAGCGTGGGACAGGGTGATGAAAAACTGTTTTTT. Translating gives CASSVGQGDEKLFF. The V gene is TRBV5-1, the J gene TRBJ1-4; 9 bases line up with TRBD1. Per the germline V gene, CDR1 is SGHRS and CDR2 is YFSETQ. The V and J ends lost 4 bases and 6 bases, in that order; junction bases with no gene match: 4. This CDR3 is built from 14 residues.

This chain joins TRBV12-3 or TRBV12-4 and TRBJ2-7; D possibly corresponds to TRBD2 (6 bases). The V end was cut by 1 base, the J end by 5 bases, with 9 bases between. The CDR3 loop spans 13 amino acids. DNA for the CDR3: TGTGCCAGCAGTTTAGAGGAGGGTGACGAGCAGTACTTC. This encodes CASSLEEGDEQYF.

The chain combines TRBV12-3 or TRBV12-4 with TRBJ2-7, with D possibly being TRBD2 (6 bases). With 3 bases removed from V and 2 bases from J, the gap between germline ends came to 8 bases. CDR3 length: 13 amino acids. The CDR3 sequence: CASSLGLAYEQYF. In DNA form, the CDR3 reads TGTGCCAGCAGTTTGGGACTGGCCTACGAGCAGTACTTC.

The V call is TRBV2, the J call TRBJ1-1; TRBD1 might be the D (6 bases). The V gene lost 9 bases and the J gene lost 2 bases, with 13 bases spanning the gap. Germline assignment: CDR1 SNHLY and CDR2 FYNNEI. The CDR3 sequence is 13 residues long. In DNA, the CDR3 is TGTGCCAGTAATCTACAGGGAAACACTGAAGCTTTCTTT. Translation gives CASNLQGNTEAFF. Based on the CDR3 plus reference TRBV2 and TRBJ1-1, the full variable domain is EPEVTQTPSHQVTQMGQEVILRCVPISNHLYFYWYRQILGQKVEFLVSFYNNEISEKSEIFDDQFSVERPDGSNFTLKIRSTKLEDSAMYFCASNLQGNTEAFFGQGTRLTVV.

The chain uses TRBV19 and TRBJ2-3; 13 bases agree with TRBD2. This CDR3 spans 17 amino acids. Germline assignment: CDR1 LNHDA and CDR2 SQIVND (reference sequence). Germline trimming cut 5 bases from V and 5 bases from J; bases unmatched to any gene: 10. The CDR3 here is CASSPTGTSGMLDTQYF. The CDR3 bases are TGTGCCAGTAGTCCCACCGGGACTAGCGGGATGTTAGATACGCAGTATTTT.

The chain recombines TRBV19 with TRBJ2-3, with D unresolved. The V end lost 6 bases, the J end lost 0 bases, and 10 bases lay between the germline ends. Germline V gives CDR1 LNHDA, CDR2 SQIVND (reference sequence). This CDR3 is 14 amino acids long. The CDR3, as DNA: TGTGCCAGTAGGGTAGAGGCGAGCACAGATACGCAGTATTTT. Translation: CASRVEASTDTQYF. The full variable domain, its missing parts supplied by reference TRBV19 and TRBJ2-3, is DGGITQSPKYLFRKEGQNVTLSCEQNLNHDAMYWYRQDPGQGLRLIYYSQIVNDFQKGDIAEGYSVSREKKESFPLTVTSAQKNPTAFYLCASRVEASTDTQYFGPGTRLTVL.

The chain recombines TRBV19 with TRBJ2-2, with D perhaps matching TRBD2 (5 bases). The CDR3 is made up of 14 amino acids. The V and J ends lost 4 bases and 1 base respectively, with 7 bases between them. CDR1 LNHDA and CDR2 SQIVND come from the germline V gene (reference sequence). The CDR3 bases are TGTGCCAGTAGTAGTCGGGGGAACACCGGGGAGCTGTTTTTT. Amino acid sequence: CASSSRGNTGELFF.

The chain uses TRBV28 and TRBJ2-3, with TRBD2 identical over 7 bases. Germline V CDR1 and CDR2: MDHEN, SYDVKM. V lost 4 bases and J lost 1; bases outside the gene matches: 8. The CDR3 spans 16 residues. CDR3 loop: CASSSKSGVGTDTQYF. The DNA of the CDR3 is TGTGCCAGCAGTTCCAAGAGCGGGGTGGGCACAGATACGCAGTATTTT.

The V call is TRBV5-8, the J call TRBJ2-7; D perhaps matches TRBD1 (6 bases). The V gene lost 4 bases and the J gene lost 6 bases, with 11 bases spanning the gap. This CDR3 has 12 residues. From germline, CDR1 is SGHTS and CDR2 YDEGEE. Written as DNA, the CDR3 is TGTGCCAGCAGCCGAACAGGGTTCGAGCAGTACTTC. It yields the protein CASSRTGFEQYF.

The chain links TRBV3-1 (or the pseudogene TRBV3-2) to TRBJ2-7; 10 bases agree with TRBD1. The V gene's germline CDR1 is LGHDT and CDR2 YNNKEL (reference sequence). This CDR3 comprises 16 residues. V was pared by 4 bases and J by 4 bases, with 10 bases of the junction left unmatched. CDR3 DNA sequence: TGTGCCAGCAGCCTAAACTCCGGGACAGGGGAGTACGAGCAGTACTTC. Its translation: CASSLNSGTGEYEQYF.

The chain has TRBV6-5 and TRBJ1-2, with 8 bases aligning to TRBD1. The J segment lost 8 bases and the V segment lost 7 bases, leaving 9 bases of the junction unmatched. CDR1 and CDR2 (germline): MNHEY, SVGAGI. This CDR3 is 13 amino acids long. This chain's CDR3 is CASTGQGAGGYTF. DNA of the CDR3: TGTGCCAGCACCGGTCAGGGGGCGGGAGGCTACACCTTC.

The chain couples TRBV4-3 to TRBJ1-4, with D possibly matching TRBD1 (5 bases). V shed 1 base and J shed 8 bases, with 17 bases lying between them. The CDR3 covers 16 residues. Germline CDR1 LGHNA, CDR2 YSLEER. The CDR3 nucleotides read TGCGCCAGCAGCCAAGGGGGACTCCCCGGTGAGGAAAAACTGTTTTTT. This codes for CASSQGGLPGEEKLFF.

The chain uses TRBV19 and TRBJ1-5, with D perhaps matching TRBD1 (6 bases). Trimming took 7 bases from V and 5 from J, leaving 15 bases between them. The CDR3 has 14 amino acids. The germline gives CDR1 LNHDA, CDR2 SQIVND (reference sequence). CDR3 sequence reads: CASTIPGDHQPQHF. The CDR3 nucleotides read TGTGCCAGTACCATCCCAGGGGATCATCAGCCCCAGCATTTT.

The chain links TRBV5-6 to TRBJ2-7, with TRBD1 identical over 9 bases. Trimming took 3 bases from V and 1 from J; bases not matched to a gene: 2. This CDR3 contains 14 residues. Germline V CDR1 and CDR2: SGHDT, YYEEEE. The chain's CDR3 is CASSSTGGSYEQYF. CDR3 DNA: TGTGCCAGCAGCTCGACAGGGGGGTCCTACGAGCAGTACTTC.

The J gene is TRBJ1-4, the V gene TRBV6-5, with D maybe TRBD1 (5 bases). V was cut by 5 bases and J by 6 bases, with 16 bases left in between. CDR1 MNHEY and CDR2 SVGAGI come from the germline V gene. This CDR3 comprises 15 residues. The CDR3 nucleotides are TGTGCCAGCAGTATCCGACCGGGGGTCTATGAAAAACTGTTTTTT. Encoded protein: CASSIRPGVYEKLFF.

The chain combines TRBV7-3 with TRBJ2-3; 13 bases are shared with TRBD2. CDR1 and CDR2 from the germline V gene are SGHTA and FQGTGA. The CDR3 consists of 16 residues. V shed 5 bases, J shed 1 base, and the junction held 3 bases outside the gene matches. Here the CDR3 reads CASSKLAGGGTDTQYF. CDR3 DNA sequence: TGTGCCAGCAGCAAACTAGCGGGAGGGGGCACAGATACGCAGTATTTT.